This T cell receptor beta chain appears in the sequencing data of a study of lymphopenia after photon versus proton radiotherapy. General study points: Better survival with proton therapy was suggested as possible, not demonstrated. Oligoclonal CD8+ Temra expansion after nadir drove photon patients' diversity drop. Relative stability marked proton patients; photon patients lost diversity and naive cells.

Concerning this clone: Its specificity is not known.

Produced via immunoSEQ multiplex PCR; TCRdb's table is partial and in-frame only. The repertoire includes 20,000 to 25,000 clones, around nine tenths of them detected once, and around 10% sits in the top ten. The V gene's germline CDR1 is GTSNPN and CDR2 SVGIG (reference sequence). Trimming pared 2 bases from V and 0 bases from J, leaving 7 bases between. The CDR3 consists of 13 residues. This clonotype was sampled from a woman in her 70s with pancreatic cancer. Some clones in this sample may be carry-over from other donors' samples. The sample here was peripheral blood, taken from a patient treated with proton-based radiotherapy. The rearrangement links TRBV30 to TRBJ1-1; tentatively, D is TRBD1 (6 bases). The CDR3 spells CAWSRQVNTEAFF. Written as DNA, the CDR3 is TGTGCCTGGAGTCGACAGGTGAACACTGAAGCTTTCTTT.